The rows below give T cell receptor beta chains drawn from one sample of a study of T-cell memory formation after mild COVID-19. TCRdb re-derived calls from the 5' RACE reads in MiXCR, one entry per CDR3 protein. The top ten hold under 15% of the sample, which has just under 550,000 distinct CDR3 sequences, approximately 20% seen once. Sequenced: PBMCs or a T cell subset sorted from them (not recorded which). Source of these receptors: an adult woman who had mild COVID-19 (a few samples of this study predate the infection). Cell type and time point are not known. Each CDR3 is given with its conserved first and last residue. A D gene is named only where the DNA matches it firmly. The listing skips clone size in some rows; elsewhere it reads once, few, many or a size class.

J gene,V gene,clone size,D gene,CDR3 DNA,CDR3 protein
TRBJ1-3,TRBV5-1,few,TRBD1,TGCGCCAGCAGACATGACAGGGAGAGCTCTGGAAACACCATATATTTT,CASRHDRESSGNTIYF
TRBJ2-7,TRBV12-3/TRBV12-4,.,.,TGTGCCAGCAGTTTAGCCACTAGCTCCTACGAGCAGTACTTC,CASSLATSSYEQYF
TRBJ2-1,TRBV7-8,.,TRBD2,TGTGCCAGCAGCGCACTAGCGGGGGGTTACAATGAGCAGTTCTTC,CASSALAGGYNEQFF
TRBJ2-3,TRBV7-2,.,TRBD2,TGTGCCAGCAGCTTACCGGGACTAGTAGCGTTTGGGAGCACAGATACGCAGTATTTT,CASSLPGLVAFGSTDTQYF
TRBJ2-2,TRBV4-2,few,.,TGTGCCAGCAGCCAAGCGTTGTTTCGTGGGAACACCGGGGAGCTGTTTTTT,CASSQALFRGNTGELFF
TRBJ1-5,TRBV12-3/TRBV12-4,.,TRBD1,TGTGCCAGCAGTCAGGACAGGCAAAGGCCCCAGCATTTT,CASSQDRQRPQHF
TRBJ1-1,TRBV29-1,few,.,TGCAGCGGTGGAGAGGGAATGAACACTGAAGCTTTCTTT,CSGGEGMNTEAFF
TRBJ1-2,TRBV5-6,many,.,TGTGCCAGCAGCTTTTCCATGGCCAGCTATGGCTACACCTTC,CASSFSMASYGYTF
TRBJ2-1,TRBV20-1,few,.,TGCAGTGCTAGAGGACAGGGGAGGGGTGAGCAGTTCTTC,CSARGQGRGEQFF
TRBJ2-7,TRBV7-6,.,TRBD2,TGTGCCAGCAGCTCAGATAGCGGGGGAGCCTACGAGCAGTACTTC,CASSSDSGGAYEQYF
TRBJ2-1,TRBV6-5,.,TRBD1,TGTGCCACGTTGGGACAGGGAGGGGGACATGAGCAGTTCTTC,CATLGQGGGHEQFF
TRBJ2-5,TRBV7-2,.,.,TGTGCCAGCAGCTTAGGTACAGCAGAGACCCAGTACTTC,CASSLGTAETQYF
TRBJ2-7,TRBV18,few,.,TGTGCCAGCTCGTGGGGGAGTGTTACCTACGAGCAGTACTTC,CASSWGSVTYEQYF
TRBJ2-1,TRBV7-2,.,TRBD2,TGTGCCAGCAGCTTTGTGCCACTGACTAGCGTCGGCAGCAATGAGCAGTTCTTC,CASSFVPLTSVGSNEQFF
TRBJ2-1,TRBV7-6,.,.,TGTGCCAGCAGCCAACGTCCACAGGGTATAGGCTACAATGAGCAGTTCTTC,CASSQRPQGIGYNEQFF
TRBJ2-5,TRBV14,.,.,TGTGCCAGCAGCCAAGATTCGGCCAGAAGTGAGACCCAGTACTTC,CASSQDSARSETQYF
TRBJ1-5,TRBV7-2,few,.,TGTGCCAGCAGCCACCTTCCCGCGAGCAATCAGCCCCAGCATTTT,CASSHLPASNQPQHF
TRBJ2-5,TRBV4-1,few,TRBD2,TGCGCCAGCAGCCATGGACTAGCGGAAGAGACCCAGTACTTC,CASSHGLAEETQYF
TRBJ1-2,TRBV2,few,.,TGTGCCAGCAGTTATATCTACCCGAGGGATGGCTACACCTTC,CASSYIYPRDGYTF
TRBJ2-3,TRBV7-9,.,.,TGTGCCAGCAGCCCCCCATTGGGGAGCACAGATACGCAGTATTTT,CASSPPLGSTDTQYF
TRBJ2-5,TRBV29-1,few,.,TGCAGCGTTGAAGGAGGGACGGCGGGACTCCAAGAGACCCAGTACTTC,CSVEGGTAGLQETQYF
TRBJ2-3,TRBV5-6,.,TRBD2,TGTGCCAGCAGCGTACCGGGACTAGCGGGAGCAGATACGCAGTATTTT,CASSVPGLAGADTQYF
TRBJ2-7,TRBV5-1,.,.,TGCGCCAGCAGCTTGTCTCGACAGACTAGCTCCTACGAGCAGTACTTC,CASSLSRQTSSYEQYF
TRBJ1-1,TRBV3-1,.,.,TGTGCCAGCAGCCCTACGTCGTTGAACACTGAAGCTTTCTTT,CASSPTSLNTEAFF
TRBJ2-1,TRBV29-1,.,.,TGCAGCGTTGAAGATCCTTTCGGAGGGTTAAGGGGCAATGAGCAGTTCTTC,CSVEDPFGGLRGNEQFF
TRBJ2-3,TRBV19,.,.,TGTGCCAGTAGTATCGCCCATGGTTGGGCAGATACGCAGTATTTT,CASSIAHGWADTQYF
TRBJ1-2,TRBV29-1,.,.,TGCAGCGTTGGGACCTATGGCTACACCTTC,CSVGTYGYTF
TRBJ2-3,TRBV7-9,.,.,TGTGCCAGCAGCCATAGGGGGGGACCTAGCACAGATACGCAGTATTTT,CASSHRGGPSTDTQYF
TRBJ2-7,TRBV28,.,TRBD2,TGTGCCAGCAGTTTATTTCACGGGAGGGCCACCTACGAGCAGTACTTC,CASSLFHGRATYEQYF
TRBJ2-5,TRBV7-7,few,.,TGTGCCAGCAGCTTAGGGACTGCGTACCAAGAGACCCAGTACTTC,CASSLGTAYQETQYF
TRBJ2-2,TRBV3-1,.,.,TGTGCCAGCAGCTACTCTACGGGCGGGGCCGGGGAGCTGTTTTTT,CASSYSTGGAGELFF
TRBJ2-4,TRBV12-3/TRBV12-4,.,.,TGTGCCAGCAGTCCGCGACAGCTACTAGCCAAAAACATTCAGTACTTC,CASSPRQLLAKNIQYF
TRBJ2-1,TRBV11-2,few,.,TGTGCCAGCAGCTTCGCCGAGGGGTCCTACAATGAGCAGTTCTTC,CASSFAEGSYNEQFF
TRBJ2-6,TRBV9,few,.,TGTGCCAGCAGCGGGTTTCAGACAGCCGGCTCTGGGGCCAACGTCCTGACTTTC,CASSGFQTAGSGANVLTF
TRBJ2-6,TRBV28,few,TRBD2,TGTGCCAGCAGTTTCTACCGGGGAGGGATATCCTCTGGGGCCAACGTCCTGACTTTC,CASSFYRGGISSGANVLTF
TRBJ2-1,TRBV24-1,few,TRBD2,TGTGCCACCAGTGACCCGCGGAGGACTAGCGGCCCCGGGTCCTACAATGAGCAGTTCTTC,CATSDPRRTSGPGSYNEQFF
TRBJ2-5,TRBV6-6,few,TRBD1,TGTGCCAGCAGACGGGACAGGGATGGGGAGACCCAGTACTTC,CASRRDRDGETQYF
TRBJ2-1,TRBV29-1,few,.,TGCAGCGGGACTAACAATGAGCAGTTCTTC,CSGTNNEQFF
TRBJ1-5,TRBV2,few,TRBD1,TGTGCCGCGACAGGGGGTTGGAATCAGCCCCAGCATTTT,CAATGGWNQPQHF
TRBJ2-6,TRBV7-2,few,.,TGTGCCAGCAGCTTAGTAGTGTCCGCCGGGACTCCCATTGGGGCCAACGTCCTGACTTTC,CASSLVVSAGTPIGANVLTF
TRBJ2-3,TRBV18,.,TRBD1,TGTGCCAGCTCACTCAACCGGGACAGAAACACAGATACGCAGTATTTT,CASSLNRDRNTDTQYF
TRBJ2-5,TRBV6-1,.,.,TGTGCCAGCAGTGAAGGTGGCGGTCAAGAGACCCAGTACTTC,CASSEGGGQETQYF